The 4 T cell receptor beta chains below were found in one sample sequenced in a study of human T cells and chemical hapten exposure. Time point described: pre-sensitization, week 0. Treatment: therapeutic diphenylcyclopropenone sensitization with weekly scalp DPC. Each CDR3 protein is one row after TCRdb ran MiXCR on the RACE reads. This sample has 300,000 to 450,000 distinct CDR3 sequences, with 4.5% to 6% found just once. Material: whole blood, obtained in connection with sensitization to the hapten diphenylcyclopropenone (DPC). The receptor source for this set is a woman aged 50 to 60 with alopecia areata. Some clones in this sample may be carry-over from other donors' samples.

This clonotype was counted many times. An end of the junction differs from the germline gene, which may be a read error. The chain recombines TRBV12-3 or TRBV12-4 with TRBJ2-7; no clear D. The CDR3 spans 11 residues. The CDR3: CASSFGREQYF. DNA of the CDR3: TGCGCCAGCAGCTTCGGCCGCGAGCAGTACTTC.

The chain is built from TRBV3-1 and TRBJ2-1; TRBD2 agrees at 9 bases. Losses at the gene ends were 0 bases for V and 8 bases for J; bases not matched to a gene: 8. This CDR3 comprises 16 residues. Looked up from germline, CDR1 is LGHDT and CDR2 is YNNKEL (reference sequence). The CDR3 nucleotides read TGTGCCAGCAGCCAAGACTCACTAGCGGGCCGCGATGAGCAGTTCTTC. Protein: CASSQDSLAGRDEQFF.

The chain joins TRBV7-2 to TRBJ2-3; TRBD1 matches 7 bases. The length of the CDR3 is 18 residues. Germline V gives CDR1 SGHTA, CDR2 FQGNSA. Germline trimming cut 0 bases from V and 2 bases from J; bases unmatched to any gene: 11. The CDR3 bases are TGTGCCAGCAGCTTAGCCCCGACAGGGTCACCCAACACAGATACGCAGTATTTT. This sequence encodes CASSLAPTGSPNTDTQYF.

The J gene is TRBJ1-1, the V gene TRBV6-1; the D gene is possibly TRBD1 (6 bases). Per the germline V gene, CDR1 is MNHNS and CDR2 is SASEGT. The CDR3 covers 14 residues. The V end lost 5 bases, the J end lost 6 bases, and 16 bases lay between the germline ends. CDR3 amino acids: CASSHHRDGSEAFF. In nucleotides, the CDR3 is TGTGCCAGCAGTCATCACAGGGATGGGTCTGAAGCTTTCTTT.